This TCR beta chain derives from a study of cytomegalovirus exposure and HLA in healthy donors. General study points: The authors listed roughly 150 TCR beta chains as cytomegalovirus-associated. The tendency of first-cohort TCR clusters to co-occur in the roughly 130 validation repertoires emerged from a later analysis.

On this clone itself: Its target is unknown.

V was shortened by 2 bases and J by 4 bases, with 17 bases between the two germline ends. Germline CDR1 is SQVTM and CDR2 is ANQGSEA. This CDR3 spans 15 amino acids. Generated by immunoSEQ multiplex PCR, the TCRdb table keeps only in-frame clones and is missing some. The sample records 300,000 to 350,000 clones, roughly 88% being singletons. The material sequenced was PBMCs. The TCR comes from a man aged 25 to 40 in good health and CMV-seronegative. The gene calls are TRBV29-1 and TRBJ1-2; a weak D match, TRBD1 (5 bases). Written as DNA, the CDR3 is TGCAGCGTTGAACTACAGGATGGAAGGTTCTATGGCTACACCTTC. Translation gives CSVELQDGRFYGYTF.